This entry is about one T cell receptor (beta chain). The data are from a study of T-cell memory formation after mild COVID-19. TCRdb fed the 5' RACE reads into MiXCR, producing one record per CDR3 protein. This table holds 500,000 to 650,000 distinct CDR3 sequences, less than 25% found once. This CDR3 comprises 13 residues. V shed 6 bases and J shed 1 base, with 9 bases lying between them. CDR1 is LNHDA, CDR2 SQIVND, per germline (reference sequence). V usage is TRBV19 and J usage is TRBJ1-1; D not certain. The clonotype originates from an adult woman who had mild COVID-19 (a few samples of this study predate the infection). Cell type and time point are not known. The sequenced sample was PBMCs or a T cell subset sorted from them (not recorded which). CDR3 bases: TGTGCCAGTAGCGATGCATGGAACACTGAAGCTTTCTTT. Protein product: CASSDAWNTEAFF.